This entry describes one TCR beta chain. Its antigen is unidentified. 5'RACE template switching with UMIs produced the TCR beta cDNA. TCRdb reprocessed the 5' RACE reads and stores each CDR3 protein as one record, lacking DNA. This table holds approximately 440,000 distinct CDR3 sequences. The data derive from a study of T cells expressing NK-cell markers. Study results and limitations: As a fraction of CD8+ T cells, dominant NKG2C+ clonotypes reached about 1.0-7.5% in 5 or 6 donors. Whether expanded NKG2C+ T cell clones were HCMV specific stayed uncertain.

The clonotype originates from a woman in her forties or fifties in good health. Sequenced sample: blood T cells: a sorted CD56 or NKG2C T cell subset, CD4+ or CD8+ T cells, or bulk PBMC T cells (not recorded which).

The CDR3 here is CASSFVKESFYGYTF. The rearrangement uses TRBV5-5 and TRBJ1-2. The germline CDR1 and CDR2 sequences are SGHKS and YYEKEE (reference sequence). The CDR3 totals 15 residues.